This T cell receptor beta chain comes out of a study of T cells after yellow fever vaccination. This clonotype was counted between two and nine times. Generation of TCR cDNA used 5'RACE template switching (which added a universal primer site and UMIs). Via MiXCR, TCRdb re-called the 5' RACE reads, giving one row per CDR3 protein. The sample holds just over 300,000 distinct CDR3 sequences, around 4% seen once. The CDR3 extends over 16 amino acids. Unmatched junction bases numbered 10, after V lost 5 bases and J lost 2 bases. Germline values: CDR1 SGHAT, CDR2 FQNNGV. V usage is TRBV11-2 and J usage is TRBJ2-3; 7 bases are a match to TRBD2. The specimen was PBMCs, collected on the day of the yellow fever booster vaccination. The receptor was isolated from a young man who received the YFV17D yellow fever vaccine. The CDR3 loop is CASSGLGLSATDTQYF. The CDR3 nucleotides read TGTGCCAGCAGCGGGCTGGGACTATCCGCCACAGATACGCAGTATTTT.